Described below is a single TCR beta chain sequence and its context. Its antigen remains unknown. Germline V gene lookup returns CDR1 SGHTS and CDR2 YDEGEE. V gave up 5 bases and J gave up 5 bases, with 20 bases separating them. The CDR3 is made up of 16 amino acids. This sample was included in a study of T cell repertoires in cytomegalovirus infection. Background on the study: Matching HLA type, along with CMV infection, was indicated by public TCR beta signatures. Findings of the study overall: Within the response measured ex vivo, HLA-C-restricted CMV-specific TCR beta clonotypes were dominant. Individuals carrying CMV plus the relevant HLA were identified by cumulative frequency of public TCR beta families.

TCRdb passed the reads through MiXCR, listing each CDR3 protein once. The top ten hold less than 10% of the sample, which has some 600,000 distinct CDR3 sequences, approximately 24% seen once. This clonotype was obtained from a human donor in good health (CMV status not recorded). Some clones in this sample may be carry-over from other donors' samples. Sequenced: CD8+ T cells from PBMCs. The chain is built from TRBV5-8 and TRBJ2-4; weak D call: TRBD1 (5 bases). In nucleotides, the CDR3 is TGTGCCAGCAGACCTTATAAAAAGACAGAAGAAAACATTCAGTACTTC. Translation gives CASRPYKKTEENIQYF.